The clone carrying this TCR beta chain was detected only a few times. The target antigen is unknown. This CDR3 has 13 residues. Germline assignment: CDR1 SGHRS and CDR2 YFSETQ. V was cut by 6 bases and J by 13 bases, with 17 bases left in between. Clones were read by immunoSEQ multiplex PCR, and TCRdb kept only the in-frame ones, dropping some. Found here are tens of thousands of clones, about 83% of them singletons; the top ten hold around 2.5%. The data were taken from a study of OX40 agonist ivuxolimab in advanced cancers. Whole-study context: Mean age approximately 61 years, range about 20 to 79; roughly 82% male. Of the participants, approximately 40% had some prior anti-PD-1, anti-PD-L1 or anti-CTLA-4 therapy, which was allowed. General study findings and limits: At doses 0.1 to 3.0 mg/kg, CD4+ and CD8+ clones expanded. Normalized expansion of T-cell clones was also low for some nonresponders.

V and J are TRBV5-1 and TRBJ1-6; D gene unclear. The specimen was CD4+ or CD8+ T cells sorted from blood, collected in a trial of the OX40 agonist ivuxolimab. The sequence derives from an adult with an advanced solid tumor such as melanoma, head and neck, liver or kidney cancer. CDR3: CASTFGDLGPLHF. The CDR3 DNA is TGCGCCAGCACCTTCGGCGATCTGGGGCCCCTCCACTTT.